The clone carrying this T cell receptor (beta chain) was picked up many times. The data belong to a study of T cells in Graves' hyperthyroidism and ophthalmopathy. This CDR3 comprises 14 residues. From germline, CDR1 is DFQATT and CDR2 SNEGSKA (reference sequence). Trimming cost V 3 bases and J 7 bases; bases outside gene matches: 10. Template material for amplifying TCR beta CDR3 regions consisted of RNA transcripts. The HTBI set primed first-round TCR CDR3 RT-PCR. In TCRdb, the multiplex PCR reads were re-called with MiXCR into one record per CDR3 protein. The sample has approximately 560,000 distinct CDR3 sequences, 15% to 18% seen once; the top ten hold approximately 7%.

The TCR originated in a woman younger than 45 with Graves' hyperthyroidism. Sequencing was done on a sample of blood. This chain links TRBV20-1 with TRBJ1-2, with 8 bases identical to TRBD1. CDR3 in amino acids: CSASHAGGAGGYTF. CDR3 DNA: TGCAGTGCTAGTCATGCAGGGGGCGCAGGTGGCTACACCTTC.